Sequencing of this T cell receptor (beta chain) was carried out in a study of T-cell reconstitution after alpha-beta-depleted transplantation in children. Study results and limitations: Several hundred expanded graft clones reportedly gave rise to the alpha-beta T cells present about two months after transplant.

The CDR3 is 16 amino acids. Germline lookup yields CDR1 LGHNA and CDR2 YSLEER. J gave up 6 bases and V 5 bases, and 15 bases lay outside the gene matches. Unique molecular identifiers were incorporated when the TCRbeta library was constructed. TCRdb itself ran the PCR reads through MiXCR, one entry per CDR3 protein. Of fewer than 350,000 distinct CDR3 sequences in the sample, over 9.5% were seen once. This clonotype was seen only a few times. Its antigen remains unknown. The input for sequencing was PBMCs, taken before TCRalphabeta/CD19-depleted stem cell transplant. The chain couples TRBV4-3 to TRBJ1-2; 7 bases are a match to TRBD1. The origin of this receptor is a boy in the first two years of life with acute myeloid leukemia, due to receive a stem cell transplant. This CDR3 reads CASSSTPGTVVHGYTF. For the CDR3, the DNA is TGCGCCAGCAGCTCCACGCCAGGGACAGTGGTTCATGGCTACACCTTC.